This T cell receptor (beta chain) appears in the sequencing data of a study of T cell changes during pregnancy in multiple sclerosis. Clones were sequenced by immunoSEQ multiplex PCR, and TCRdb holds only the in-frame ones, with some missing. The sample includes about 39,000 clones, about 88% seen only once; the top ten take roughly 4%. The germline V gene has CDR1 LGHNA and CDR2 YNFKEQ. Trimming shortened V by 1 base and J by 1 base, and 17 bases separated the two germline ends. The CDR3 is 18 residues long. This clone was observed a few times. The chain has TRBV4-2 and TRBJ2-1, with a weak D call TRBD2 (5 bases). Sequenced here: CD8+ T cells from peripheral blood mononuclear cells, sampled in the first trimester of pregnancy. The receptor comes from a female donor with multiple sclerosis, enrolled in a pregnancy study. CDR3 sequence (DNA): TGTGCCAGCAGCCAAGCATCTATCGACTGGAGGTCCTACAATGAGCAGTTCTTC. Protein product: CASSQASIDWRSYNEQFF.